This T cell receptor (beta chain) was identified during a study of blood T cell repertoires in COVID-19. Study context: Samples representing acute and convalescent COVID-19 were sourced from the United States, Italy and Spain. PBMCs, B-cell-depleted T cells, or T cells were the source of the cDNA or gDNA that made up the material.

In the original analysis: Scientists estimated how many nucleated cells there were by amplifying reference gene primers. Sequenced by immunoSEQ multiplex PCR; TCRdb stores in-frame clones only, minus some. Clonal size and the V and J genes are those of that table, whereas D and trimming came from the DNA. The sample has over 50,000 clones; about nine tenths are singletons. The germline V gene encodes CDR1 KGHSH and CDR2 LQKENI. The V end was cut by 3 bases, the J end by 10 bases, with 10 bases between. This CDR3 spans 13 amino acids. Sequenced input: peripheral blood. This receptor was obtained from a man aged 50 or older with active COVID-19. This sequence joins TRBV18 and TRBJ1-6; D is undetermined. The CDR3 DNA is TGTGCCAGCTCACCGGTGGAGAGGTCACCCCTCCACTTT. Its protein product is CASSPVERSPLHF.